The 21 T cell receptor beta chains presented below share a single source sample, sequenced in a study of blood T cell repertoires in COVID-19. Clones were sequenced by immunoSEQ multiplex PCR, and TCRdb holds only the in-frame ones, with some missing. The repertoire holds about 51,000 clones, 75% to 95% seen once, with 3% to 4% in the top ten. Sequencing was done on a sample of peripheral blood. All receptors come from a man aged 45 to 65 with acute or convalescent COVID-19.

This chain joins TRBV6-5 and TRBJ2-4, with 9 bases matching TRBD1. J gave up 7 bases and V 6 bases, and 4 bases lay outside the gene matches. CDR3 size: 13 residues. The V gene's germline CDR1 is MNHEY and CDR2 SVGAGI. In DNA form, the CDR3 reads TGTGCCAGCAGCACAGGGGGCCATAACATTCAGTACTTC. Translating it yields CASSTGGHNIQYF.

The chain couples TRBV5-1 to TRBJ1-2, with 8 bases fitting TRBD1. This CDR3 region has 13 residues. Germline CDR1 reads SGHRS; CDR2 reads YFSETQ. Trimming removed 4 bases from V and 8 bases from J; junction bases left unmatched: 7. CDR3 in amino acids: CASSVGQGIGYTF. DNA for the CDR3: TGCGCCAGCAGCGTAGGACAGGGAATAGGCTACACCTTC.

J is TRBJ2-3 and V is TRBV12-3 or TRBV12-4; D not resolved. The CDR3 totals 11 residues. The V end was cut by 5 bases, the J end by 6 bases, with 6 bases between. CDR3 DNA: TGTGCCAGCAGTCTTGAGGATACGCAGTATTTT. Translation: CASSLEDTQYF.

The V call is TRBV3-1 (or the pseudogene TRBV3-2), the J call TRBJ2-7; 10 bases are shared with TRBD2. There are 15 residues in the CDR3. Per the germline V gene, CDR1 is LGHDT and CDR2 is YNNKEL (reference sequence). V lost 4 bases to trimming and J lost 2 bases; unmatched junction nucleotides: 5. The CDR3 DNA reads TGTGCCAGCAGCCGCAGCGGGGGGGAGACCTACGAGCAGTACTTC. Translating gives CASSRSGGETYEQYF.

This chain links TRBV15 with TRBJ2-7; D perhaps matches TRBD1 (6 bases). CDR3 length: 14 residues. V lost 0 bases and J lost 6, with 12 bases in between. CDR1 is LNHNV, CDR2 YYDKDF, per germline (reference sequence). The CDR3, as DNA: TGTGCCACCAGCAGAGATGTTGGGGGCTTCGAGCAGTACTTC. It is translated as CATSRDVGGFEQYF.

This rearrangement joins TRBV7-8 to TRBJ2-1; 9 positions agree with TRBD2. The CDR3 sequence is 16 residues long. V lost 5 bases and J lost 2; bases outside the gene matches: 7. Germline V gives CDR1 SGHVS, CDR2 FQNEAQ. Here the CDR3 DNA reads TGTGCCAGCAGCCCGAAAGCTAGCGGGGCCTACAATGAGCAGTTCTTC. This encodes CASSPKASGAYNEQFF.

The chain uses TRBV19 and TRBJ2-3; TRBD1 agrees at 11 bases. The V gene's germline CDR1 is LNHDA and CDR2 SQIVND (reference sequence). The length of the CDR3 is 16 residues. V gave up 5 bases and J gave up 4 bases; unmatched junction bases: 8. The DNA of the CDR3 is TGTGCCAGTAGTGCGCGGACAGGGGGCGATTCAGATACGCAGTATTTT. It is translated as CASSARTGGDSDTQYF. Combining the CDR3 with reference TRBV19 and TRBJ2-3 gives the whole variable domain DGGITQSPKYLFRKEGQNVTLSCEQNLNHDAMYWYRQDPGQGLRLIYYSQIVNDFQKGDIAEGYSVSREKKESFPLTVTSAQKNPTAFYLCASSARTGGDSDTQYFGPGTRLTVL.

The chain employs TRBV29-1 and TRBJ2-7, with D possibly being TRBD1 (6 bases). The CDR3 covers 13 residues. The V end lost 4 bases, the J end lost 3 bases, and 13 bases lay between the germline ends. Germline loops: CDR1 SQVTM, CDR2 ANQGSEA. The CDR3 is CSVVSGGGYEQYF. DNA for the CDR3: TGCAGCGTTGTTTCTGGGGGCGGCTACGAGCAGTACTTC.

The chain carries TRBV5-1 and TRBJ1-6; 7 positions agree with TRBD1. Trimming at V came to 3 bases and at J to 7 bases, leaving 10 bases not matched to a gene. Germline lookup yields CDR1 SGHRS and CDR2 YFSETQ. The CDR3 spans 16 residues. This CDR3 is CASSSSPTGRNSPLHF. The CDR3, as DNA: TGCGCCAGCAGCTCAAGCCCGACAGGGCGGAATTCACCCCTCCACTTT.

The V call is TRBV11-2, the J call TRBJ2-2; D may be TRBD2 (6 bases). The CDR3 consists of 14 residues. Germline-derived CDR1 and CDR2 are SGHAT and FQNNGV. Trimming removed 6 bases from V and 6 bases from J, with 14 bases in between. CDR3 bases: TGTGCCAGCAGGCGGGGTTCAGGGTCCGGGGAGCTGTTTTTT. Translation: CASRRGSGSGELFF.

CDR3: CAITTVGQFF. In nucleotides, the CDR3 is TGTGCCATTACGACTGTGGGGCAGTTCTTC. The chain carries TRBV21-1 and TRBJ2-1; whether TRBD2, the table's D call, matches the DNA was not checked. TRBV21-1 is classified as a pseudogene. The CDR3 sequence is 10 residues long.

The gene calls are TRBV15 and TRBJ1-5; TRBD1 aligns across 8 bases. V lost 0 bases to trimming and J lost 5 bases; unmatched junction nucleotides: 9. This CDR3 comprises 17 residues. The germline V gene encodes CDR1 LNHNV and CDR2 YYDKDF (reference sequence). The CDR3 is CATSRDSGQGGHQPQHF. As DNA, the CDR3 is TGTGCCACCAGCAGAGATTCTGGACAGGGTGGTCATCAGCCCCAGCATTTT. The full variable domain, completed using reference TRBV15 and TRBJ1-5, is DAMVIQNPRYQVTQFGKPVTLSCSQTLNHNVMYWYQQKSSQAPKLLFHYYDKDFNNEADTPDNFQSRRPNTSFCFLDIRSPGLGDTAMYLCATSRDSGQGGHQPQHFGDGTRLSIL.

This sequence joins TRBV9 and TRBJ1-2, with 10 bases fitting TRBD1. Trimming took 0 bases from V and 6 from J; bases not matched to a gene: 8. Germline V CDR1 and CDR2: SGDLS, YYNGEE. The CDR3 has 16 residues. In nucleotides, the CDR3 is TGTGCCAGCAGCGTAGGCAACCGGGACAGGGGCGATGGCTACACCTTC. It is translated as CASSVGNRDRGDGYTF.

This clone was seen once. CDR3 DNA: TGTGCCAGCAGCTTAGTAGGTAGCGGGGTATCCTACGAGCAGTACTTC. Its translation: CASSLVGSGVSYEQYF. The chain uses TRBV7-8 and TRBJ2-7, with 8 nucleotides matching TRBD2. Germline CDR1 and CDR2: SGHVS and FQNEAQ. The CDR3 covers 16 residues. Trimming removed 1 base from V and 1 base from J; junction bases left unmatched: 6.

The rearrangement joins TRBV15 to TRBJ1-1; TRBD1 agrees at 7 bases. CDR1 and CDR2 from the germline V gene are LNHNV and YYDKDF (reference sequence). CDR3 length: 13 amino acids. Germline trimming cut 6 bases from V and 0 bases from J; bases unmatched to any gene: 1. CDR3 bases: TGTGCCACCAGGACAGGGTTGAACACTGAAGCTTTCTTT. Its protein product is CATRTGLNTEAFF.

This chain joins TRBV30 and TRBJ2-2; the D gene is possibly TRBD2 (7 bases). Germline values: CDR1 GTSNPN, CDR2 SVGIG (reference sequence). The CDR3 is 14 residues long. The ends were cut back, 0 bases at V and 6 bases at J, with 11 bases in the middle. The CDR3 DNA reads as TGTGCCTGGAGTGTAGCGCGGGGGCCCGGGGAGCTGTTTTTT. Protein product: CAWSVARGPGELFF.

The chain has TRBV20-1 and TRBJ2-1; weak D call: TRBD1 (6 bases). With 6 bases removed from V and 7 bases from J, the gap between germline ends came to 10 bases. The CDR3 runs 11 residues. In germline, CDR1 is DFQATT, CDR2 SNEGSKA (reference sequence). This chain's CDR3 is CSATGQNEQFF. Here the CDR3 DNA reads TGCAGTGCAACCGGACAGAATGAGCAGTTCTTC.

The chain carries TRBV29-1 and TRBJ2-5; a possible D gene is TRBD2 (6 bases). The CDR3 extends over 11 amino acids. CDR1 and CDR2 (germline): SQVTM, ANQGSEA. Trimming shortened V by 6 bases and J by 5 bases, and 10 bases separated the two germline ends. The CDR3 reads CSVAGRETQYF. The CDR3 region has the DNA TGCAGCGTCGCGGGACGGGAGACCCAGTACTTC.

This rearrangement joins TRBV6-5 to TRBJ1-2, with 10 bases identical to TRBD1. Germline CDR1 is MNHEY and CDR2 is SVGAGI. The CDR3 covers 14 residues. V gave up 6 bases and J gave up 3 bases; unmatched junction bases: 4. The CDR3 loop is CASRFGTGDYGYTF. For the CDR3, the DNA is TGTGCCAGCAGATTCGGGACAGGGGACTATGGCTACACCTTC.

A remark on this clone: Relative to the germline gene, one junction end is altered; a read error may explain this. CDR3 sequence (DNA): TGTGCCTGGAGGGGAAAGGGGACAGGGGGCGGGAAGCTGTTTTTT. Translation gives CAWRGKGTGGGKLFF. The gene calls are TRBV30 and TRBJ2-2, with 12 nucleotides matching TRBD1. CDR1 is GTSNPN and CDR2 is SVGIG in the germline V gene (reference sequence). There are 15 residues in the CDR3.

This sequence joins TRBV25-1 and TRBJ2-7, with 14 bases aligning to TRBD2. Unmatched junction bases numbered 6, after V lost 3 bases and J lost 8 bases. Per the germline V gene, CDR1 is MGHDK and CDR2 is SYGVNS. The CDR3 loop spans 15 amino acids. DNA for the CDR3: TGTGCCAGCAGTGAGGGCGGGACTAGCGGGGGCAAGCAGTACTTC. Translated, it gives CASSEGGTSGGKQYF.